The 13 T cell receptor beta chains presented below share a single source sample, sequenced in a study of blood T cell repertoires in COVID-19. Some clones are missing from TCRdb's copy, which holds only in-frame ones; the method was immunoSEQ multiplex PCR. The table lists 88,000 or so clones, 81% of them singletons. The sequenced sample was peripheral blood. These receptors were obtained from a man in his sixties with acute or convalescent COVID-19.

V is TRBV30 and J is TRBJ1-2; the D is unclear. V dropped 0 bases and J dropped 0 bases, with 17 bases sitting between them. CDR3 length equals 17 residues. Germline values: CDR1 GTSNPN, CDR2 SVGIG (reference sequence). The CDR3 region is CAWSVPRIYGSNYGYTF. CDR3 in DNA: TGTGCCTGGAGTGTACCCCGGATTTACGGGTCTAACTATGGCTACACCTTC. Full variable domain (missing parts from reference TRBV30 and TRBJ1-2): SQTIHQWPATLVQPVGSPLSLECTVEGTSNPNLYWYRQAAGRGLQLLFYSVGIGQISSEVPQNLSASRPQDRQFILSSKKLLLSDSGFYLCAWSVPRIYGSNYGYTFGSGTRLTVV.

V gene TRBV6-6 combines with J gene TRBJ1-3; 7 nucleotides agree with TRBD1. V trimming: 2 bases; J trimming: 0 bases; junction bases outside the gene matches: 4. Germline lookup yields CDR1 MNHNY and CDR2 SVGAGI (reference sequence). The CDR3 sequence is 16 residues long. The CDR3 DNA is TGTGCCAGCAGTTACGTGGGACAGTTCTCTGGAAACACCATATATTTT. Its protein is CASSYVGQFSGNTIYF.

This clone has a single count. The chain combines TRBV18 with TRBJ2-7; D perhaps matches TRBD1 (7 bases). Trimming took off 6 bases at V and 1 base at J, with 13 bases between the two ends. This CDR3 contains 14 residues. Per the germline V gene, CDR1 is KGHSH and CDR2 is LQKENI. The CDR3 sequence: CASSPGGGSYEQYF. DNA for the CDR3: TGTGCCAGCTCCCCAGGGGGAGGTTCCTACGAGCAGTACTTC.

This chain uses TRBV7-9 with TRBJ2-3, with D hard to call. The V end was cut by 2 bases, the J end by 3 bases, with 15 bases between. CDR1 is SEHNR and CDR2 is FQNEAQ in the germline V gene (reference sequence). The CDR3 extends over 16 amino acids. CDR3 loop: CASSLIPAPETDTQYF. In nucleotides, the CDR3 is TGTGCCAGCAGCTTAATCCCCGCCCCCGAGACAGATACGCAGTATTTT. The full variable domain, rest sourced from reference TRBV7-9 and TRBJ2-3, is DTGVSQNPRHKITKRGQNVTFRCDPISEHNRLYWYRQTLGQGPEFLTYFQNEAQLEKSRLLSDRFSAERPKGSFSTLEIQRTEQGDSAMYLCASSLIPAPETDTQYFGPGTRLTVL.

CDR3 nucleotide sequence: TGTGCCAGCAGCCCACGCAGCGGGAGTTCTTACAATGAGCAGTTCTTC. It specifies CASSPRSGSSYNEQFF. The chain has TRBV5-8 and TRBJ2-1; TRBD2 agrees at 8 bases. The CDR3 has 16 residues. V trimming: 4 bases; J trimming: 4 bases; junction bases outside the gene matches: 10. The germline CDR1 and CDR2 sequences are SGHTS and YDEGEE.

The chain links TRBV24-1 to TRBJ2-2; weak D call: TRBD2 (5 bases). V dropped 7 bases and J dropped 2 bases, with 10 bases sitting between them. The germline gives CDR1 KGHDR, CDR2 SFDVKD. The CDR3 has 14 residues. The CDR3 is CATRAAGNTGELFF. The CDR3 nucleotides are TGTGCCACCAGAGCGGCCGGCAACACCGGGGAGCTGTTTTTT.

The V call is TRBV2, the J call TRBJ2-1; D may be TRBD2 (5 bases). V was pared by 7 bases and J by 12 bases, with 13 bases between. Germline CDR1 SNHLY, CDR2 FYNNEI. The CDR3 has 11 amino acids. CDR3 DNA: TGTGCCAGCACACGGGAAGGTTGGCAGTTCTTC. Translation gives CASTREGWQFF.

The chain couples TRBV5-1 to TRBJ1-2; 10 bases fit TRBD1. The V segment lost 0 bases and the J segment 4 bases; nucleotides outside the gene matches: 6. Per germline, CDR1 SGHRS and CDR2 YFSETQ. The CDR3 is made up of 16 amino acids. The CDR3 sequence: CASSLGDRDRGYGYTF. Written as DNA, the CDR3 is TGCGCCAGCAGCTTGGGTGACCGGGACAGGGGCTATGGCTACACCTTC.

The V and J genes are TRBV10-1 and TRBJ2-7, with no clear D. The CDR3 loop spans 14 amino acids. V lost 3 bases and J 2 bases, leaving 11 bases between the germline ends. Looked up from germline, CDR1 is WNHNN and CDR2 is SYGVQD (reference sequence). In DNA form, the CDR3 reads TGCGCCAGCAGTGATTCGAGGAACCCCTACGAGCAGTACTTC. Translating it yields CASSDSRNPYEQYF.

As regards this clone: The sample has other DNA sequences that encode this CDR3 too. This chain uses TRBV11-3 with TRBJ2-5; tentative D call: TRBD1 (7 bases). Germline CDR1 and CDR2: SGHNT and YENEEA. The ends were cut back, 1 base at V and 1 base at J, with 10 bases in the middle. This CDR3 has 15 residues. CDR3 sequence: CASSLGQGLQETQYF. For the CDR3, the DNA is TGTGCCAGCAGCTTAGGACAGGGACTCCAAGAGACCCAGTACTTC.

CDR3: CSVSTGASGNTIYF. In DNA, the CDR3 is TGCAGCGTGTCGACAGGGGCCTCTGGAAACACCATATATTTT. V usage is TRBV29-1 and J usage is TRBJ1-3, with 8 bases aligning to TRBD1. Germline CDR1 and CDR2: SQVTM and ANQGSEA. The CDR3 is 14 residues long. The J segment lost 0 bases and the V segment lost 6 bases, leaving 4 bases of the junction unmatched.

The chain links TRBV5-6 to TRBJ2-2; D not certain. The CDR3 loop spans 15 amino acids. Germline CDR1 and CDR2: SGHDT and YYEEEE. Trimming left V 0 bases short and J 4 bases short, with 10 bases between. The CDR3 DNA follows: TGTGCCAGCAGCTTGGCAGGTTTGGGCACCGGGGAGCTGTTTTTT. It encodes CASSLAGLGTGELFF.

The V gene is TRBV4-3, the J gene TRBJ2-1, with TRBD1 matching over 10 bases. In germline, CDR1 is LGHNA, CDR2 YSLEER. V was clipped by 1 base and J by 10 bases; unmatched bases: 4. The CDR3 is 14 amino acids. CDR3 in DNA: TGCGCCAGCAGCCAAGGGACAGGGGGTGGCGAGCAGTTCTTC. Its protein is CASSQGTGGGEQFF.